The sample holds a few counts of the clone carrying this T cell receptor beta chain. The data were obtained in a study of blood T cell repertoires in COVID-19. Study-level background: The United States, Italy and Spain supplied acute and convalescent COVID-19 samples. Nucleic acid was either cDNA or gDNA, and it came from T cells, B-cell-depleted T cells, or PBMCs.

In the original processing: Reference gene primer amplification yielded estimated nucleated cell counts. Only in-frame clones appear in the TCRdb table, and some are missing; sequencing was by immunoSEQ multiplex PCR. For V, J and clone size, that table is used; D and trimming come from the DNA. The table shows roughly 170,000 clones, with 70% to 85% occurring only once. The CDR3 is made up of 15 amino acids. V trimming: 1 base; J trimming: 7 bases; junction bases outside the gene matches: 6. Germline V gene lookup returns CDR1 LNHDA and CDR2 SQIVND (reference sequence). The sequencing sample was made of peripheral blood. The J gene is TRBJ1-2, the V gene TRBV19, with 10 bases that match TRBD1. The sequence was collected from a human donor in a cohort sampled during active COVID-19. The CDR3 is CASSIGGQGRPGYTF. In DNA form, the CDR3 reads TGTGCCAGTAGTATAGGGGGACAGGGGCGCCCTGGCTACACCTTC. Complete variable domain (other parts from reference TRBV19 and TRBJ1-2): DGGITQSPKYLFRKEGQNVTLSCEQNLNHDAMYWYRQDPGQGLRLIYYSQIVNDFQKGDIAEGYSVSREKKESFPLTVTSAQKNPTAFYLCASSIGGQGRPGYTFGSGTRLTVV.